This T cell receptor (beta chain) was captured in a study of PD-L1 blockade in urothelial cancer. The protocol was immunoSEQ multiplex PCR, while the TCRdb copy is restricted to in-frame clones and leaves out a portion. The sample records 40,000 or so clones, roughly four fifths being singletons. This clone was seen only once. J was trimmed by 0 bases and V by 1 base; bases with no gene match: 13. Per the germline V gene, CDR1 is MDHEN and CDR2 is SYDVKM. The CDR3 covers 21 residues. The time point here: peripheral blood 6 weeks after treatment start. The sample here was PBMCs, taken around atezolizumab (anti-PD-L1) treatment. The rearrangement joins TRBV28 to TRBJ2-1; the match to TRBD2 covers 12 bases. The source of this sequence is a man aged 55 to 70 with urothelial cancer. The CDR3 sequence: CASSLLGLGVLAGGSYNEQFF. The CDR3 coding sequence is TGTGCCAGCAGTTTATTGGGCCTTGGGGTACTAGCGGGGGGCTCCTACAATGAGCAGTTCTTC.